These T cell receptor beta chains were read from a single sample in a study of blood T cells in healthy people across ages. TCRdb called the 5' RACE reads again in MiXCR, with one record for every CDR3 protein. The repertoire consists of 800,000 to 950,000 distinct CDR3 sequences, with approximately 35% occurring once and the leading ten covering 10% to 15%. Sequenced: blood. The receptors were gathered from a man younger than 35 in good health. The CDR3 runs from the conserved cysteine through the conserved F or W. The D gene is left open where the match is weak. Clone size, where shown, is once, few, many, or a class for clones that have expanded.

D gene: NA; clone size: few; J gene: TRBJ2-7; V gene: TRBV6-2/TRBV6-3; CDR3 DNA: TGTGCCAGCAGTTACCCGGAGCTAGACTACGAGCAGTACTTC; CDR3 protein: CASSYPELDYEQYF
D gene: NA; clone size: NA; J gene: TRBJ2-7; V gene: TRBV27; CDR3 DNA: TGTGCCAGCAGTAGGGGATCGGGCTTATACGAGCAGTACTTC; CDR3 protein: CASSRGSGLYEQYF
D gene: NA; clone size: few; J gene: TRBJ1-2; V gene: TRBV12-3/TRBV12-4; CDR3 DNA: TGTGCCAGCAGTGTAGATAGGAGCTATGGCTACACCTTC; CDR3 protein: CASSVDRSYGYTF
D gene: TRBD1; clone size: NA; J gene: TRBJ1-2; V gene: TRBV7-2; CDR3 DNA: TGTGCCAGCAGCGTGGACAGGGCGGATGGCTACACCTTC; CDR3 protein: CASSVDRADGYTF
D gene: NA; clone size: NA; J gene: TRBJ2-3; V gene: TRBV12-3/TRBV12-4; CDR3 DNA: TGTGCCAGCAGTCTAGGACTTGAGGCAGATACGCAGTATTTT; CDR3 protein: CASSLGLEADTQYF
D gene: NA; clone size: NA; J gene: TRBJ1-2; V gene: TRBV7-6; CDR3 DNA: TGTGCCAGCAGCCCTTTCACTAACCTTGGACAAGGGGTCGGCTATGGCTACACCTTC; CDR3 protein: CASSPFTNLGQGVGYGYTF
D gene: NA; clone size: NA; J gene: TRBJ2-3; V gene: TRBV10-3; CDR3 DNA: TGTGCCATCAGTGAAGGCCCAAACACAGATACGCAGTATTTT; CDR3 protein: CAISEGPNTDTQYF
D gene: TRBD1; clone size: NA; J gene: TRBJ1-6; V gene: TRBV3-1; CDR3 DNA: TGTGCCAGCAGCCAAGATCAGCCAGGGGGCGCCTCACCCCTCCACTTT; CDR3 protein: CASSQDQPGGASPLHF
D gene: TRBD2; clone size: NA; J gene: TRBJ2-3; V gene: TRBV20-1; CDR3 DNA: TGCAGTGCGGCTAGCGGGGGAGGCACAGATACGCAGTATTTT; CDR3 protein: CSAASGGGTDTQYF
D gene: NA; clone size: NA; J gene: TRBJ2-1; V gene: TRBV20-1; CDR3 DNA: TGCAGTGCTGCGCCGGACAGCTACAATGAGCAGTTCTTC; CDR3 protein: CSAAPDSYNEQFF
D gene: NA; clone size: NA; J gene: TRBJ1-2; V gene: TRBV5-1; CDR3 DNA: TGCGCCAGCAGCAACAGGGCCTATGGCTACACCTTC; CDR3 protein: CASSNRAYGYTF
D gene: NA; clone size: NA; J gene: TRBJ2-7; V gene: TRBV12-3/TRBV12-4; CDR3 DNA: TGTGCCAGCAGTTTGGGGGACGCCGGGGTAAGAAACGGGTACGAGCAGTACTTC; CDR3 protein: CASSLGDAGVRNGYEQYF
D gene: NA; clone size: NA; J gene: TRBJ2-3; V gene: TRBV4-1; CDR3 DNA: TGCGCCAGCAGCCCCAGGGAAGCTACGACAGATACGCAGTATTTT; CDR3 protein: CASSPREATTDTQYF
D gene: TRBD1; clone size: NA; J gene: TRBJ1-6; V gene: TRBV6-6; CDR3 DNA: TGTGCCAGCAACGAACGACAGGGGATCGGTTCACCCCTCCACTTT; CDR3 protein: CASNERQGIGSPLHF
D gene: NA; clone size: many; J gene: TRBJ2-5; V gene: TRBV7-2; CDR3 DNA: TGTGCCAGCAGCCCTCGACTACAAGAGACCCAGTACTTC; CDR3 protein: CASSPRLQETQYF
D gene: NA; clone size: few; J gene: TRBJ2-7; V gene: TRBV13; CDR3 DNA: TGTGCCAGCAGCTTAGAAACGGACGAGCAGTACTTC; CDR3 protein: CASSLETDEQYF
D gene: NA; clone size: NA; J gene: TRBJ1-1; V gene: TRBV9; CDR3 DNA: TGTGCCAGCAGCGTATCCCTGAAGGCCACTGAAGCTTTCTTT; CDR3 protein: CASSVSLKATEAFF